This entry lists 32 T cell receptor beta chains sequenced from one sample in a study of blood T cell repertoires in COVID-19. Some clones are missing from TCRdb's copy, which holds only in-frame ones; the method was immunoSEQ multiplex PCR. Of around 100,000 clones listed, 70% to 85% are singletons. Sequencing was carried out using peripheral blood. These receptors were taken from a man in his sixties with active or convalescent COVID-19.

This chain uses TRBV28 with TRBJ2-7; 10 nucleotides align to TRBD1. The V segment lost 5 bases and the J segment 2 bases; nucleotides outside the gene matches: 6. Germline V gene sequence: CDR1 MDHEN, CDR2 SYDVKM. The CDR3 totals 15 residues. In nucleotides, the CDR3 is TGTGCCAGCAGTGAACTGGGACAGGGGACCTACGAGCAGTACTTC. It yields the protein CASSELGQGTYEQYF.

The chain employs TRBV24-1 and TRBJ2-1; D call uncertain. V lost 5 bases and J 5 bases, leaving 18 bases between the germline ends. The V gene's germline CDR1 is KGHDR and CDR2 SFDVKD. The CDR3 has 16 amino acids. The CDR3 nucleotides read TGTGCCACCAGTGGATGGGCTTCTGGGTCAAACAATGAGCAGTTCTTC. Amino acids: CATSGWASGSNNEQFF.

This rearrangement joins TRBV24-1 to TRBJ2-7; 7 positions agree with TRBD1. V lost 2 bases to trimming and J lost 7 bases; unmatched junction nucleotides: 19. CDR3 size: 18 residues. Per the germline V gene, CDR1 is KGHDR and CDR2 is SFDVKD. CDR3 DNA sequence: TGTGCCACCAGTGATTCCTGGACAGGCATTACACCTACGGGTGAGCAGTACGTC. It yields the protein CATSDSWTGITPTGEQYV.

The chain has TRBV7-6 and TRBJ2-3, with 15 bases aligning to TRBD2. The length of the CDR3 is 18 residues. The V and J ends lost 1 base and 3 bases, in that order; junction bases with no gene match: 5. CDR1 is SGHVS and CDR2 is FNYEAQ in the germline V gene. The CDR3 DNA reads TGTGCCAGCAGCTTAGAGGGACTAGCGGGAGGCGGGACAGATACGCAGTATTTT. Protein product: CASSLEGLAGGGTDTQYF.

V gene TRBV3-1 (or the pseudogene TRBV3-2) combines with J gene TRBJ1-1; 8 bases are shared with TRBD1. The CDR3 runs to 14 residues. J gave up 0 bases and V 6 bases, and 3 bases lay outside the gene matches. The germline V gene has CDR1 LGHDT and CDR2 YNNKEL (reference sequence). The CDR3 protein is CASSLQGVNTEAFF. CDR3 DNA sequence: TGTGCCAGCAGTCTACAGGGGGTGAACACTGAAGCTTTCTTT.

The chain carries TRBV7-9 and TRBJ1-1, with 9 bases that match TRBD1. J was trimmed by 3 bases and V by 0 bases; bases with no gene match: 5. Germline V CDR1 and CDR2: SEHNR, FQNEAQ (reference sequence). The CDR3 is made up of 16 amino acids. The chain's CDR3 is CASSLAGTGIYTEAFF. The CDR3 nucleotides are TGTGCCAGCAGCTTAGCGGGGACAGGGATATACACTGAAGCTTTCTTT.

The CDR3 protein is CSATDNYEQYF. CDR3 nucleotides: TGCAGTGCTACGGACAACTACGAGCAGTACTTC. The chain couples TRBV20-1 to TRBJ2-7; D possibly corresponds to TRBD1 (5 bases). The V end lost 4 bases, the J end lost 3 bases, and 7 bases lay between the germline ends. The CDR3 extends over 11 amino acids. Germline assignment: CDR1 DFQATT and CDR2 SNEGSKA (reference sequence).

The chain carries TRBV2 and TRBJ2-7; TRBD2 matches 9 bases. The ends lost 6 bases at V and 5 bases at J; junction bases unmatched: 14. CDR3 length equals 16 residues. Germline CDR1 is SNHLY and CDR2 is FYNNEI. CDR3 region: CASSQRRGGFGHEQYF. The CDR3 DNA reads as TGTGCCAGCAGCCAGAGGCGGGGGGGGTTCGGTCACGAGCAGTACTTC.

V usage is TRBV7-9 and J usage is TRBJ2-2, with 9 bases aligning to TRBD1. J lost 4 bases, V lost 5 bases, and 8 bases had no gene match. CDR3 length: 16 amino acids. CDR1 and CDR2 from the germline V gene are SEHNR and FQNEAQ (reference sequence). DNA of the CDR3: TGTGCCAGCAGCACCACCGGGACAGGGAGCACCGGGGAGCTGTTTTTT. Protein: CASSTTGTGSTGELFF.

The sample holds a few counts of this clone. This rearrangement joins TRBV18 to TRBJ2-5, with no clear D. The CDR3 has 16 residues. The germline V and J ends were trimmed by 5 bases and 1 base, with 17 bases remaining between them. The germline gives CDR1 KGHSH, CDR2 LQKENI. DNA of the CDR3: TGTGCCAGCTCAGCAAGAGTCGAATCGTTCCAAGAGACCCAGTACTTC. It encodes CASSARVESFQETQYF.

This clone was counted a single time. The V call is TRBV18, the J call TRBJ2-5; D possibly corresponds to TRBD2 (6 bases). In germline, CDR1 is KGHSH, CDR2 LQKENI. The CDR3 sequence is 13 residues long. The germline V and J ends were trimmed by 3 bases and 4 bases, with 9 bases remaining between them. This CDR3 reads CASSPRRAETQYF. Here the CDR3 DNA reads TGTGCCAGCTCACCGCGGAGGGCAGAGACCCAGTACTTC.

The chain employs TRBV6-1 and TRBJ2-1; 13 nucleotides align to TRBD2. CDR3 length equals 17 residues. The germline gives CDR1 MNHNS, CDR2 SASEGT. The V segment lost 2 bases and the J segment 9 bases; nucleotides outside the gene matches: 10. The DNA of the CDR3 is TGTGCCAGCAGTGAATTCGCCGGACTAGCGGGAGACAGTGAGCAGTTCTTC. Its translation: CASSEFAGLAGDSEQFF.

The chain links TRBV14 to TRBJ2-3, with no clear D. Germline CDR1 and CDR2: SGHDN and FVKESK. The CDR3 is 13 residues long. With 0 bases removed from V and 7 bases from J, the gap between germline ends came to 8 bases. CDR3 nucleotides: TGTGCCAGCAGCCAAGATCGGGTTTATACGCAGTATTTT. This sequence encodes CASSQDRVYTQYF.

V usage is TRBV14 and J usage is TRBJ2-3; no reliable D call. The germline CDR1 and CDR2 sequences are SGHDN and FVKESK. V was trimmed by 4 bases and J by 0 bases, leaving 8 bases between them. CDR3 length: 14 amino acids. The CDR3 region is CASSPLSSTDTQYF. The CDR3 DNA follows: TGTGCCAGCAGCCCCCTTTCTAGCACAGATACGCAGTATTTT.

The CDR3 DNA reads as TGCAGTGCTAGTTCTGGAGGTGAGCAGTTCTTC. Translation: CSASSGGEQFF. This rearrangement joins TRBV20-1 to TRBJ2-1, with a tentative D call TRBD2 (5 bases). The V gene lost 3 bases and the J gene lost 9 bases, with 9 bases spanning the gap. CDR1 is DFQATT and CDR2 is SNEGSKA in the germline V gene (reference sequence). The CDR3 spans 11 residues.

The CDR3 coding sequence is TGTGCCAGCAGCCGGGACAGGCCTTCCTACGAGCAGTACGTC. Its protein product is CASSRDRPSYEQYV. V is TRBV6-5 and J is TRBJ2-7, with 8 bases matching TRBD1. Germline V CDR1 and CDR2: MNHEY, SVGAGI. The CDR3 covers 14 residues. V was clipped by 6 bases and J by 1 base; unmatched bases: 5.

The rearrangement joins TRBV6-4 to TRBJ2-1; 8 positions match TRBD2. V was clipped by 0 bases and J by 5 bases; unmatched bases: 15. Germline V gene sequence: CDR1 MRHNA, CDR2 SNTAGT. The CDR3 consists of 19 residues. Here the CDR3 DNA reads TGTGCCAGCAGTGACTCGTATCTAGGTGGAACTAGCGGAAACAATGAGCAGTTCTTC. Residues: CASSDSYLGGTSGNNEQFF.

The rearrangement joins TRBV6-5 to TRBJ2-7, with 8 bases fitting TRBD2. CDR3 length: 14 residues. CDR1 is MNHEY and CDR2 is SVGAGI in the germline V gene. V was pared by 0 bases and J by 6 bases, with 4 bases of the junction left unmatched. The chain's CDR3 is CASSYSPGGGEQYF. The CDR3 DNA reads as TGTGCCAGCAGTTACTCGCCCGGGGGGGGCGAGCAGTACTTC.

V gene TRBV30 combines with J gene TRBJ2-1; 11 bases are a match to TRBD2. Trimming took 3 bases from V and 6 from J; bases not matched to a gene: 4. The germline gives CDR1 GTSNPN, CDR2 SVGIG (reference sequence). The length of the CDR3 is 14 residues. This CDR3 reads CAWSSSGRFNEQFF. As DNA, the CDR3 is TGTGCCTGGAGCTCTAGCGGGAGGTTCAATGAGCAGTTCTTC. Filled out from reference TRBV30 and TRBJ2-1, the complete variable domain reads SQTIHQWPATLVQPVGSPLSLECTVEGTSNPNLYWYRQAAGRGLQLLFYSVGIGQISSEVPQNLSASRPQDRQFILSSKKLLLSDSGFYLCAWSSSGRFNEQFFGPGTRLTVL.

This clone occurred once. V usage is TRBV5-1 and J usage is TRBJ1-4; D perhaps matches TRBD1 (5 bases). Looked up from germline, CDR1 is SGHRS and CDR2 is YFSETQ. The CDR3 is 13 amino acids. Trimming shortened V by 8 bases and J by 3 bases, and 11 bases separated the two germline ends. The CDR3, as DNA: TGCGCCAGTATGGAGGGGTCTAATGAAAAACTGTTTTTT. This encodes CASMEGSNEKLFF.

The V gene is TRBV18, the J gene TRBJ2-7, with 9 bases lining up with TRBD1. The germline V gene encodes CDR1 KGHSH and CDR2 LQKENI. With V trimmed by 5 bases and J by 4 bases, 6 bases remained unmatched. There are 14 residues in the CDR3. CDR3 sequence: CASSSQGAKYEQYF. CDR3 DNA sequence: TGTGCCAGCTCATCACAGGGGGCGAAGTACGAGCAGTACTTC.

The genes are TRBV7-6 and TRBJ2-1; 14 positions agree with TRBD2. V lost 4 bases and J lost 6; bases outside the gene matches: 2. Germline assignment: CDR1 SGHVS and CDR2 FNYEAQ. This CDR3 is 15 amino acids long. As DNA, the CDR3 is TGTGCCAGCAGCTCCGGACTAGCGGGAGGCAATGAGCAGTTCTTC. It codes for CASSSGLAGGNEQFF.

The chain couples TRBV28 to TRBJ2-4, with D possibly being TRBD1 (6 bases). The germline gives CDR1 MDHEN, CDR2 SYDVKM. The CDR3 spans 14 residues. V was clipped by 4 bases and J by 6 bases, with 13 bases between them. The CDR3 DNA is TGTGCCAGCAGTTCCCCGGGACACTTAAACATTCAGTACTTC. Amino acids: CASSSPGHLNIQYF.

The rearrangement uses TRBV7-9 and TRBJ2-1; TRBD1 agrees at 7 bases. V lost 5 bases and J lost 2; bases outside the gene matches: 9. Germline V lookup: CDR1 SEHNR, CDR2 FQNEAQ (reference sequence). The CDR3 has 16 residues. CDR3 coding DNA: TGTGCCAGCAGCAGTGGAGGACAGGAGGCCTACAATGAGCAGTTCTTC. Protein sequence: CASSSGGQEAYNEQFF.

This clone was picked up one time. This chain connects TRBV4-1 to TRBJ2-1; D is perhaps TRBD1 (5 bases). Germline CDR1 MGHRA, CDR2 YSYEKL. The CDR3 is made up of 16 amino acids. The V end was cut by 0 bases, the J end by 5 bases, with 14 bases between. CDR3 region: CASSQEMGRVNNEQFF. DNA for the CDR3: TGCGCCAGCAGCCAAGAAATGGGCAGGGTAAACAATGAGCAGTTCTTC.

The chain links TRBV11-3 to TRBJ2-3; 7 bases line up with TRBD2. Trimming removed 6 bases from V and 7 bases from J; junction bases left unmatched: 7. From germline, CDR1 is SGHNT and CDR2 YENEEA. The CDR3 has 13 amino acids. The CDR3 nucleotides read TGTGCCAGCAGACCTGGCGGGAGCCATACGCAGTATTTT. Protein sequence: CASRPGGSHTQYF.

CDR3 in DNA: TGTGCCAGCAGTATCGGGGGACCCCTCACCGGGGAGCTGTTTTTT. This codes for CASSIGGPLTGELFF. The chain employs TRBV28 and TRBJ2-2; D might be TRBD2 (6 bases). CDR3 length: 15 amino acids. Trimming cost V 5 bases and J 4 bases, with 14 bases left between them. CDR1 and CDR2 from the germline V gene are MDHEN and SYDVKM.

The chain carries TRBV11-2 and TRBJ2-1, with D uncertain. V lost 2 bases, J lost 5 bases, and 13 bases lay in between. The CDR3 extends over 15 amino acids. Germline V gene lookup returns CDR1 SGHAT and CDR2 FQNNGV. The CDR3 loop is CASSLYGQANNEQFF. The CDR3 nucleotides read TGTGCCAGCAGCTTATACGGTCAGGCCAACAATGAGCAGTTCTTC.

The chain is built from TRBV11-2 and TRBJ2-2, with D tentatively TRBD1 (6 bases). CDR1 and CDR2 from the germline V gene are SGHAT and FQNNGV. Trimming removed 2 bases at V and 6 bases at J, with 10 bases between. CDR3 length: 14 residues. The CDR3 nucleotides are TGTGCCAGCAGCTTAAACCCAGGGGCCGGGGAGCTGTTTTTT. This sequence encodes CASSLNPGAGELFF.

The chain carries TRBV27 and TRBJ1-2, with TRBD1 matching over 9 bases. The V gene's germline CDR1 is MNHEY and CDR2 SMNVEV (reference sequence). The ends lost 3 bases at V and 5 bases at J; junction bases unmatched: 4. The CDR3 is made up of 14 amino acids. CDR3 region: CASSFDRGGYGYTF. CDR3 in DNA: TGTGCCAGCAGTTTCGACAGGGGGGGGTATGGCTACACCTTC.

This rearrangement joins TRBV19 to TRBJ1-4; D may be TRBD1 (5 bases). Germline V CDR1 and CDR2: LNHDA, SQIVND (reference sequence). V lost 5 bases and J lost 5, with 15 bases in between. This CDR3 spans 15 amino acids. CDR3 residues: CASSVTGKGNEKLFF. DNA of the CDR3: TGTGCCAGTAGTGTCACAGGAAAGGGGAATGAAAAACTGTTTTTT.

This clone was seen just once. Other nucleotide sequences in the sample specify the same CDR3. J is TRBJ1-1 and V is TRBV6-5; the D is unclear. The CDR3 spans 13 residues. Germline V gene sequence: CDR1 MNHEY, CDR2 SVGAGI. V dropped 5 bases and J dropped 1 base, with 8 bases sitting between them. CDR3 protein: CASSLQENTEAFF. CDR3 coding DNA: TGTGCCAGCAGTCTTCAGGAGAACACTGAAGCTTTCTTT.